The clone carrying this T cell receptor (beta chain) was counted ten times or more. Its antigen is as yet unknown. TCRdb re-called the 5' RACE reads with MiXCR, one entry per CDR3 protein. The profile covers approximately 7,400 distinct CDR3 sequences, with approximately 31% appearing a single time and about 60% taken by the ten largest. The record originates from a study of T-cell memory formation after mild COVID-19. Findings and caveats of the study: For second-wave clones that peaked at day 37, SARS-CoV-2 specificity went unverified.

This CDR3 is built from 14 residues. Trimming cost V 4 bases and J 1 base, with 7 bases left between them. The germline V gene has CDR1 MGHRA and CDR2 YSYEKL. The chain is built from TRBV4-1 and TRBJ2-2; maybe TRBD2 (6 bases). This receptor was taken from an adult woman who had mild COVID-19 (a few samples of this study predate the infection). Cell type and time point are not known. Sequenced material: PBMCs or a T cell subset sorted from them (not recorded which). CDR3 amino acids: CASSLAENTGELFF. The CDR3 region has the DNA TGCGCCAGCAGCCTAGCGGAGAACACCGGGGAGCTGTTTTTT.